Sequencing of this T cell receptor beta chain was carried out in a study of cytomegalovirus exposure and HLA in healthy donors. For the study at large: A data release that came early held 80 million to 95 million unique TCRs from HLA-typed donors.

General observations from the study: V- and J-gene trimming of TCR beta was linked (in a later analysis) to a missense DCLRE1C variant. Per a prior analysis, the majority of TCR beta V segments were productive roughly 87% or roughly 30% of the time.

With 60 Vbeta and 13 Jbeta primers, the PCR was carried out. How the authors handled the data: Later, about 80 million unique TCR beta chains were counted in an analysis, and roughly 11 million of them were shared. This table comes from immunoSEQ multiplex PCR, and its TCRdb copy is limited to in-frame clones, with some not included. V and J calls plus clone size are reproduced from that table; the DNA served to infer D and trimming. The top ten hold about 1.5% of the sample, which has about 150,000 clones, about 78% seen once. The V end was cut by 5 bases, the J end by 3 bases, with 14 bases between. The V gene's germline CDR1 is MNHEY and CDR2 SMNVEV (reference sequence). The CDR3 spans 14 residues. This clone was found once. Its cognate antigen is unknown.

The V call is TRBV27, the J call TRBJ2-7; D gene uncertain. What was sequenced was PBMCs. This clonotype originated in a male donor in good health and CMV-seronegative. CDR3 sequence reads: CASSPRHIYYEQYF. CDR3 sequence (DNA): TGTGCCAGCAGTCCCCGACACATATACTACGAGCAGTACTTC.